The sequence of this TCR beta chain was determined in a study of T cells in Graves' hyperthyroidism and ophthalmopathy. On the study more broadly: Peripheral blood was secured at the point of initial diagnosis, before any treatment.

This clonotype has ten or more counts. Researchers amplified the TCR beta CDR3 regions from RNA transcripts. During a first-round RT-PCR of the TCR CDR3, the HTBI primer set was used. A single record per CDR3 protein comes from TCRdb applying MiXCR to the multiplex PCR reads. The sample contains some 560,000 distinct CDR3 sequences, around 15% of which appear only once. V lost 1 base and J 4 bases, leaving 13 bases between the germline ends. This CDR3 contains 15 residues. The sequenced material came from blood. This receptor was identified in a woman aged 40 to 50 with Graves' hyperthyroidism. The gene calls are TRBV12-3 or TRBV12-4 and TRBJ1-2; D gene unclear. CDR3 loop: CASSLGTRSGYGYTF. The CDR3 nucleotides read TGTGCCAGCAGTTTAGGGACGCGATCGGGCTATGGCTACACCTTC.